A single sample is the source of the 24 T cell receptor beta chains below, sequenced in a study of CD8 T cells in ankylosing spondylitis (dated by TCRdb to the late 2010s). Study-wide conclusions, independent of this receptor: A TCR beta motif made up of seven or eight highly homologous amino acid variants appeared to be characteristic of blood from ankylosing spondylitis patients.

These receptors have no identified antigens. Libraries were prepared through 5' RACE. Sequencer: Illumina HiSeq 2500. TCRdb redid the processing of the public reads, applying fastp at Q25 and MiXCR, and retained in-frame beta chains. Each CDR3 protein appears once, grouped with its most common genes and DNA. The sample records hundreds of thousands of distinct CDR3 sequences, about an eighth of which are singletons. The top ten constitute roughly 0.51% of the sample. The sample comprised blood, either unsorted or a sorted T cell fraction (not recorded which). These receptors were obtained from a male donor with ankylosing spondylitis.

The chain couples TRBV6-1 to TRBJ2-4, with 8 nucleotides matching TRBD1. The CDR3 is 13 amino acids. Losses at the gene ends were 6 bases for V and 7 bases for J; bases not matched to a gene: 5. Per the germline V gene, CDR1 is MNHNS and CDR2 is SASEGT. CDR3 in DNA: TGTGCCAGCAGCAGGGGGCAGGTGAACATTCAGTACTTC. Its protein product is CASSRGQVNIQYF.

Ten or more counts support this clonotype. V and J are TRBV5-1 and TRBJ1-1; 8 positions match TRBD1. Germline V gene sequence: CDR1 SGHRS, CDR2 YFSETQ. CDR3 length: 14 amino acids. J was trimmed by 7 bases and V by 5 bases; bases with no gene match: 10. The CDR3 bases are TGCGCCAGCAGATCCGGGACAGGCCCGGGTGAAGCTTTCTTT. Protein product: CASRSGTGPGEAFF.

The CDR3, as DNA: TGTGCCAGCAGACAGGTCGCCGAGGGTACGCAGTATTTT. As protein: CASRQVAEGTQYF. J is TRBJ2-3 and V is TRBV6-1; D is possibly TRBD1 or TRBD2 (5 bases each). V gave up 6 bases and J gave up 8 bases, with 15 bases separating them. The CDR3 extends over 13 amino acids. The germline CDR1 and CDR2 sequences are MNHNS and SASEGT.

V and J are TRBV7-9 and TRBJ1-4; maybe TRBD1 (6 bases). V lost 5 bases to trimming and J lost 8 bases, with 18 bases between them. Germline V gene sequence: CDR1 SEHNR, CDR2 FQNEAQ (reference sequence). CDR3 length equals 15 residues. The CDR3 loop is CASSPRAGGEEKLFF. CDR3 bases: TGTGCCAGCAGCCCAAGGGCGGGGGGCGAAGAAAAACTGTTTTTT.

This clonotype was counted between two and nine times. This rearrangement joins TRBV10-3 to TRBJ2-3, with TRBD2 matching over 13 bases. The CDR3 is 18 residues long. CDR1 is ENHRY, CDR2 SYGVKD, per germline. Trimming removed 1 base from V and 3 bases from J; junction bases left unmatched: 7. CDR3 in amino acids: CAISEFPGTSGDTDTQYF. The CDR3 bases are TGTGCCATCAGTGAGTTCCCCGGGACTAGCGGGGATACAGATACGCAGTATTTT.

Many counts were recorded for this clonotype. The chain links TRBV6-2 or TRBV6-3 to TRBJ2-3; D is unresolved. Trimming shortened V by 2 bases and J by 0 bases, and 9 bases separated the two germline ends. The germline gives CDR1 MNHEY, CDR2 SVGEGT. This CDR3 comprises 15 residues. CDR3 DNA: TGTGCCAGCAGTTACCTAGGAATAAGCACAGATACGCAGTATTTT. It codes for CASSYLGISTDTQYF.

The chain links TRBV30 to TRBJ2-3, with D maybe TRBD1 (6 bases). CDR1 GTSNPN and CDR2 SVGIG come from the germline V gene (reference sequence). V lost 2 bases to trimming and J lost 1 base, with 16 bases between them. The CDR3 spans 16 residues. In nucleotides, the CDR3 is TGTGCCTGGAGTCCCATCCGAGGGGGAGGCACAGATACGCAGTATTTT. Translating it yields CAWSPIRGGGTDTQYF.

This clonotype was detected a few times. The rearrangement uses TRBV7-2 and TRBJ2-7; TRBD2 matches 12 bases. The CDR3 has 14 amino acids. V gave up 5 bases and J gave up 9 bases; unmatched junction bases: 8. Germline V gene lookup returns CDR1 SGHTA and CDR2 FQGNSA. The CDR3 DNA reads as TGTGCCAGCAGCCCGGGACTAGCGGGTATCGCGCAGTACTTC. This translates into CASSPGLAGIAQYF.

The rearrangement uses TRBV28 and TRBJ1-2, with 10 bases identical to TRBD1. V was pared by 5 bases and J by 2 bases, with 5 bases of the junction left unmatched. The CDR3 is 15 amino acids. Germline V gene sequence: CDR1 MDHEN, CDR2 SYDVKM. For the CDR3, the DNA is TGTGCCAGCAGTGGAACGGGACAGGGGAACTATGGCTACACCTTC. Translating it yields CASSGTGQGNYGYTF.

This rearrangement joins TRBV6-1 to TRBJ1-1, with no clear D. CDR1 is MNHNS and CDR2 is SASEGT in the germline V gene. This CDR3 is 14 amino acids long. With 6 bases removed from V and 6 bases from J, the gap between germline ends came to 17 bases. In DNA form, the CDR3 reads TGTGCCAGCAGCCGCCGGAGGGTCCAGGCTGAAGCTTTCTTT. This translates into CASSRRRVQAEAFF.

The rearrangement joins TRBV25-1 to TRBJ2-7; 9 nucleotides match TRBD2. This CDR3 spans 13 amino acids. CDR1 MGHDK and CDR2 SYGVNS come from the germline V gene. With 6 bases clipped from V and 3 bases from J, the junction kept 3 bases outside the gene matches. The CDR3 region has the DNA TGTGCCAGCAGCCGAGCGGGGGGCTACGAGCAGTACTTC. Its protein is CASSRAGGYEQYF.

This clonotype was observed at least ten times. J is TRBJ2-3 and V is TRBV29-1, with D unclear. Germline assignment: CDR1 SQVTM and CDR2 ANQGSEA. CDR3 length equals 15 residues. V shed 0 bases and J shed 4 bases, with 14 bases lying between them. CDR3 DNA sequence: TGCAGCGTTGAAGATACCACGAGAGGCCCAGATACGCAGTATTTT. Translating it yields CSVEDTTRGPDTQYF.

This clonotype was counted only a few times. The chain recombines TRBV20-1 with TRBJ1-2, with D hard to call. Germline V CDR1 and CDR2: DFQATT, SNEGSKA (reference sequence). V shed 0 bases and J shed 5 bases, with 10 bases lying between them. The CDR3 length is 13 residues. The CDR3 loop reads CSARDRRLYGYTF. CDR3 nucleotide sequence: TGCAGTGCTAGAGATAGACGGCTTTATGGCTACACCTTC.

The table lists this clonotype with many counts. The V gene is TRBV5-1, the J gene TRBJ2-2; D unresolved. Germline CDR1 is SGHRS and CDR2 is YFSETQ. The V gene lost 7 bases and the J gene lost 3 bases, with 10 bases spanning the gap. This CDR3 has 13 residues. In nucleotides, the CDR3 is TGCGCCAGCTCTGGGCAGTACACCGGGGAGCTGTTTTTT. As protein: CASSGQYTGELFF.

This clonotype was found a few times. J is TRBJ1-3 and V is TRBV12-3 or TRBV12-4; no reliable D call. The CDR3 loop spans 15 amino acids. V lost 5 bases, J lost 1 base, and 12 bases lay in between. The CDR3 DNA follows: TGTGCCAGCAGTGAGACTGATAGATCTGGAAACACCATATATTTT. Translation gives CASSETDRSGNTIYF.

The chain is built from TRBV5-3 and TRBJ2-7, with D unclear. TRBV5-3 counts as an open reading frame of uncertain function. The germline V and J ends were trimmed by 8 bases and 2 bases, with 17 bases remaining between them. The CDR3 is 14 amino acids. The CDR3 spells CARSPGPLAYEQYF. The CDR3 DNA follows: TGTGCCAGGAGTCCCGGTCCCCTCGCCTACGAGCAGTACTTC.

This clonotype was found many times. The gene calls are TRBV29-1 and TRBJ2-1; no clear D. CDR1 SQVTM and CDR2 ANQGSEA come from the germline V gene. The CDR3 runs to 13 residues. V dropped 3 bases and J dropped 9 bases, with 15 bases sitting between them. The CDR3 spells CSVESGIASEQFF. The CDR3 DNA follows: TGCAGCGTTGAGTCAGGTATAGCCAGTGAGCAGTTCTTC.

This clonotype was seen a few times. The chain uses TRBV5-1 and TRBJ2-7; 11 positions match TRBD1. With 2 bases clipped from V and 3 bases from J, the junction kept 7 bases outside the gene matches. The germline V gene has CDR1 SGHRS and CDR2 YFSETQ. The CDR3 consists of 16 residues. The CDR3 bases are TGCGCCAGCAGCTTCAGTCTGGGGACAGGGGGCTACGAGCAGTACTTC. It yields the protein CASSFSLGTGGYEQYF.

On this clonotype itself: A much larger clone is a single base away; this may be a read error. V and J are TRBV29-1 and TRBJ2-7; D possibly corresponds to TRBD1 (6 bases). From germline, CDR1 is SQVTM and CDR2 ANQGSEA. Trimming left V 7 bases short and J 5 bases short, with 18 bases between. CDR3 length: 13 amino acids. The CDR3 region is CSGNYRVGHEQYF. The CDR3 nucleotides are TGCAGCGGGAATTACAGGGTCGGGCACGAGCAGTACTTC.

This clonotype came up a few times. This sequence joins TRBV20-1 and TRBJ1-2, with D uncertain. CDR3 size: 14 residues. The V gene's germline CDR1 is DFQATT and CDR2 SNEGSKA (reference sequence). V dropped 5 bases and J dropped 1 base, with 14 bases sitting between them. The CDR3 sequence: CSADIRTNNYGYTF. The CDR3 nucleotides are TGCAGTGCTGATATTAGGACCAATAACTATGGCTACACCTTC.

This clonotype was counted only a few times. The gene calls are TRBV7-9 and TRBJ2-1; 8 nucleotides line up with TRBD2. Germline V gene data show CDR1 as SEHNR and CDR2 as FQNEAQ (reference sequence). The ends lost 5 bases at V and 10 bases at J; junction bases unmatched: 13. The CDR3 runs to 15 residues. The CDR3 DNA is TGTGCCAGCAGCCCTTATACCATCCGGACTAGCGAGCAGTTCTTC. It specifies CASSPYTIRTSEQFF.

This clonotype was picked up many times. The rearrangement links TRBV29-1 to TRBJ2-7; 13 bases agree with TRBD2. This CDR3 contains 17 residues. Germline CDR1 SQVTM, CDR2 ANQGSEA. With 1 base clipped from V and 3 bases from J, the junction kept 9 bases outside the gene matches. As DNA, the CDR3 is TGCAGCGTTGAAGGGACTAGCGGGAGCCGAAAGGGCTACGAGCAGTACTTC. It specifies CSVEGTSGSRKGYEQYF.

This clonotype was observed many times. J is TRBJ1-1 and V is TRBV6-2 or TRBV6-3; tentative D call: TRBD1 (5 bases). V lost 6 bases and J 1 base, leaving 15 bases between the germline ends. The CDR3 totals 15 residues. From germline, CDR1 is MNHEY and CDR2 SVGEGT. CDR3 protein: CASSTPGRSNTEAFF. CDR3 bases: TGTGCCAGCAGCACACCGGGACGGTCGAACACTGAAGCTTTCTTT.

This clonotype has only a few counts. This rearrangement joins TRBV5-1 to TRBJ1-5; no clear D. Germline V gives CDR1 SGHRS, CDR2 YFSETQ. Trimming cost V 0 bases and J 4 bases, with 20 bases left between them. The CDR3 covers 18 residues. CDR3 sequence: CASSLVVFRASRNQPQHF. The CDR3 coding sequence is TGCGCCAGCAGCTTGGTCGTTTTCCGGGCATCGAGGAATCAGCCCCAGCATTTT.